This TCR beta chain was sequenced during a study of CXCR3-negative and CXCR3-positive naive CD8 T cells. Overall study results and limits: No difference in surface CD5 was seen between naive subsets, and TCR strength was inferred from TRB CDR3 properties. After cryopreservation, CXCR3 expression dropped partially; most assays used fresh PBMCs. Greater hydrophobicity was found in TRB CDR3s of CXCR3-positive naive cells than of CXCR3-negative naive cells.

The CDR3 loop spans 12 amino acids. CDR1 is SNHLY, CDR2 FYNNEI, per germline. Concerning this clonotype: Its matching antigen is unknown.

The TRB libraries of cDNA were built by UMI-labeled 5' RACE. Reanalyzing the 5' RACE reads, TCRdb keeps one entry per CDR3 protein, without DNA. The sample holds 130,000 to 150,000 distinct CDR3 sequences. Researchers reported sorting every CD8+ T cell subset in triplicate, 250,000 to 350,000 cells per sort. The material sequenced was naive CXCR3+ CD8+ T cells from blood. This sample's subset: CD45RO-CCR7+CD27+CD95- naive CD8+ T cells expressing CXCR3 (TNR3+). The genes are TRBV2 and TRBJ2-3. The receptor's source is a human donor in good health. Some clones in this sample may be carry-over from other donors' samples. CDR3 sequence: CASCEGGDTQYF.